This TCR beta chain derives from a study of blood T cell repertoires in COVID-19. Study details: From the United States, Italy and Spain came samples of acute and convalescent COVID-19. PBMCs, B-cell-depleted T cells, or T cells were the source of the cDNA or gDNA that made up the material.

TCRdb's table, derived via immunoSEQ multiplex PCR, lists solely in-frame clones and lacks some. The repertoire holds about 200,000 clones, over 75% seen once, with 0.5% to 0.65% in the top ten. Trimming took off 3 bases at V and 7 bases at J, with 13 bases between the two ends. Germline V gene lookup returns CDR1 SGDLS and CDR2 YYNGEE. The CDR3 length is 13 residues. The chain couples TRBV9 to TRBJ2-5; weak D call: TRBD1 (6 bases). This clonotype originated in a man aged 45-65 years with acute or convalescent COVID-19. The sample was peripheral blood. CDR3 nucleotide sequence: TGTGCCAGCAGCGCATACAGGGAAAGGACCCAGTACTTC. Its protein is CASSAYRERTQYF.